This T cell receptor beta chain derives from a study of blood T cell repertoires in COVID-19. At the level of the study: Sources were T cells, B-cell-depleted T cells, or PBMCs; the material itself was cDNA or gDNA.

Method: immunoSEQ multiplex PCR; TCRdb's copy keeps in-frame clones and lacks some. This table holds about 61,000 clones, approximately 80% found once. The CDR3 runs to 13 residues. The germline V gene encodes CDR1 SNHLY and CDR2 FYNNEI. V shed 8 bases, J shed 1 base, and the junction held 2 bases outside the gene matches. In its sample, this clone was seen once. The sample consisted of peripheral blood. This sequence joins TRBV2 and TRBJ1-1, with TRBD1 matching 9 bases. The sequence came from a man aged 70 or older with acute or convalescent COVID-19. Written as DNA, the CDR3 is TGTGCCAGCCGGGACAGGGAGAACACTGAAGCTTTCTTT. Its translation: CASRDRENTEAFF.